This TCR beta chain was recovered during a study of shared clonotypes between healthy human individuals. The overall study: Used for every donor were three CD4 naive, three CD4 memory, two CD8 naive and one CD8 memory plate.

Naive CD8 populations comprised CD45RO-negative cells positively selected for CCR7, excluding terminally differentiated effector memory CD45RA+ cells. Method: immunoSEQ multiplex PCR; TCRdb's copy keeps in-frame clones and lacks some. The sample shows about 2 million clones, about 95% of them seen only once. Study-wide findings and caveats: Clonotype sharing across a few donors was observed for 5% to 6.5% of naive CD4 clonotypes. Memory subsets generally showed lower estimated richness than naive subsets.

The CDR3 spans 13 residues. The V gene lost 0 bases and the J gene lost 4 bases, with 7 bases spanning the gap. Germline CDR1 and CDR2: PRHDT and FYEKMQ (reference sequence). On this clone: Its antigen is currently unknown. Within the sample, other DNA sequences also encode this same CDR3.

The sequence derives from a man aged 18-30 years in good health. Material: naive CD8+ T cells sorted from blood. V usage is TRBV13 and J usage is TRBJ2-7; a possible D gene is TRBD1 (5 bases). The CDR3 region is CASSLGRGYEQYF. The CDR3 region has the DNA TGTGCCAGCAGCTTAGGAAGGGGTTACGAGCAGTACTTC.